The entry below gives a single TCR beta chain sequence along with its context. Its antigen is still unknown. No base qualities exist here, and no much larger clone lies one base off it. Library preparation was by the immunoSEQ multiplex PCR assay. TCRdb's version of the immuneACCESS table is confined to in-frame rearrangements and falls short of the full clone set. An unresolved V gene accounts for under half of the shortfall where checked; the remainder is of unknown origin. This sample has roughly 75,000 clones in its table, and 85% to 95% of those were observed once. The ten largest clones take up 2.5% to 3% of the sample. The data are from a study of T cell changes during pregnancy in multiple sclerosis (dated 2019 in TCRdb). With regard to the full study: The study looked at changes in the T cell repertoire across pregnancy in women with multiple sclerosis.

From V the trimming removes 5 bases and from J it removes 4 bases, while the gene matches leave 3 bases of the junction unaccounted for. The cysteine opens and the phenylalanine closes a CDR3 of 13 amino acids. Only the CDR3 region is kept as DNA, spanning 39 bases read in frame from base 1. CDR1 is given as SGHVS and CDR2 as FNYEAQ, both from the germline V gene. The sequence was obtained from a female donor in good health, enrolled as a control in a pregnancy study. Recombination joined TRBV7-6 with TRBJ2-5, with TRBD1 matching 8 junction bases. This sample comprised peripheral blood, obtained after pregnancy. The DNA is as follows: TGTGCCAGCAGCCCTGGGACAGGAGAGACCCAGTACTTC. The translation is CASSPGTGETQYF.